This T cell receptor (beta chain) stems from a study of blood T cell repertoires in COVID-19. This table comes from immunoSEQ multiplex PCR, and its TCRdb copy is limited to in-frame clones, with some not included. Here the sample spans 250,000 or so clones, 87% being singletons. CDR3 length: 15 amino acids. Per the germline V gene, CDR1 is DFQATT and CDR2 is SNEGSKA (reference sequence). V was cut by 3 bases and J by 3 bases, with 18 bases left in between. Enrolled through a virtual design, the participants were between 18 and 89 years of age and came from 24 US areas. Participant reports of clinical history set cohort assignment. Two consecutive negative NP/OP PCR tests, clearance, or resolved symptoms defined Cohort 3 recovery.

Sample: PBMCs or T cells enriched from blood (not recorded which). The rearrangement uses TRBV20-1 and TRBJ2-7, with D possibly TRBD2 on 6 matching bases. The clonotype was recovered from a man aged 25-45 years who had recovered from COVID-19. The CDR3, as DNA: TGCAGTGCTAGTCCTTCGACTAGAGGGGACTACGAGCAGTACTTC. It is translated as CSASPSTRGDYEQYF.